Detailed here is one TCR beta chain. CDR3 length: 15 amino acids. The germline V gene has CDR1 MNHEY and CDR2 SVGAGI. Trimming cost V 3 bases and J 4 bases; bases outside gene matches: 5. Separate cDNA molecules each had unique molecular identifiers attached to them. TCRdb independently ran MiXCR on the 5' RACE reads; one entry per CDR3 protein. The sample includes some 80,000 distinct CDR3 sequences, approximately 5% of them seen just once. These data are taken from a study of early T cells in non-severe SARS-CoV-2 infection. The chain carries TRBV6-5 and TRBJ2-2; 7 bases align to TRBD1. The material sequenced was whole blood, taken at baseline. The sequence was obtained from an adult who was a healthcare worker with PCR-confirmed SARS-CoV-2 infection or an uninfected control (not recorded which). The CDR3: CASSYDRVATGELFF. CDR3 coding DNA: TGTGCCAGCAGTTATGACAGGGTGGCCACCGGGGAGCTGTTTTTT.